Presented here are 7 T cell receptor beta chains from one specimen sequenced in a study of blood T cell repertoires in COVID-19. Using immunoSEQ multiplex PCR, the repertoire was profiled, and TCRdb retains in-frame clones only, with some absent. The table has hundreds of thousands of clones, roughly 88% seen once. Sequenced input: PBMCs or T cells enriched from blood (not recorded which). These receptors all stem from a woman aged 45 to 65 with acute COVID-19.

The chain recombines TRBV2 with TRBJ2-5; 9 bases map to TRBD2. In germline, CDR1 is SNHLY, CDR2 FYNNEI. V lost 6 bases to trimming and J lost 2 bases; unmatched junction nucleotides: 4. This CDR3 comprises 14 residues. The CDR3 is CASRSGRSQETQYF. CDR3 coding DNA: TGTGCCAGCAGGAGCGGGAGGTCTCAAGAGACCCAGTACTTC.

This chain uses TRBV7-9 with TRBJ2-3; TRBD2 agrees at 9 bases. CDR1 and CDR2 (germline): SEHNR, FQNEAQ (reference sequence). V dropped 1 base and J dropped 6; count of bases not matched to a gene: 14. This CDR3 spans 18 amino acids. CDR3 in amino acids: CASSLVGAGGPTGDTQYF. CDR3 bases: TGTGCCAGCAGCTTAGTAGGTGCGGGAGGGCCAACAGGGGATACGCAGTATTTT.

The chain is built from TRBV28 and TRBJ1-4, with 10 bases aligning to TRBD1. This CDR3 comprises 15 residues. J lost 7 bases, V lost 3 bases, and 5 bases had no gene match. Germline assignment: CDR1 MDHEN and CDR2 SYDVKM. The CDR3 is CASSFGQGVFEKLFF. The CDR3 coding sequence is TGTGCCAGCAGTTTCGGACAGGGGGTGTTTGAAAAACTGTTTTTT.

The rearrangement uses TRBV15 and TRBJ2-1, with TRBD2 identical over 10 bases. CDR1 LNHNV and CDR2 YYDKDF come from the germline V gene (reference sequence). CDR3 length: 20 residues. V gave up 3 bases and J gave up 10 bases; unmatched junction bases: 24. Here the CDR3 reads CATSSSQTRGLAGGPGEQFF. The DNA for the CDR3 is TGTGCCACCAGCAGTTCCCAGACCCGGGGATTAGCGGGAGGACCGGGGGAGCAGTTCTTC.

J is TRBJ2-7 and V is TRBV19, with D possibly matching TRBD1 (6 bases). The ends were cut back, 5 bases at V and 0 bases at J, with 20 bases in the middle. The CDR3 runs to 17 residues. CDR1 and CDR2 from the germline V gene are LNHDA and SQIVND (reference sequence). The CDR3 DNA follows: TGTGCCAGTAGTCGTCTCCCGACAGGCCGTCCCTCCTACGAGCAGTACTTC. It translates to CASSRLPTGRPSYEQYF.

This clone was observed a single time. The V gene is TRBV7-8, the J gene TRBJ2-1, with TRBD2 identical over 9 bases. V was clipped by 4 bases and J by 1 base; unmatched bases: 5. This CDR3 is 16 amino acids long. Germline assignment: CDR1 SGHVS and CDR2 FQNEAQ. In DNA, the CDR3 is TGTGCCAGCAGCTCCTTGACTAGCGGATCCTACAATGAGCAGTTCTTC. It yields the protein CASSSLTSGSYNEQFF. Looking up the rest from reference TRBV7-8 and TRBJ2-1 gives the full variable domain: GAGVSQSPRYKVAKRGQDVALRCDPISGHVSLFWYQQALGQGPEFLTYFQNEAQLDKSGLPSDRFFAERPEGSVSTLKIQRTQQEDSAVYLCASSSLTSGSYNEQFFGPGTRLTVL.

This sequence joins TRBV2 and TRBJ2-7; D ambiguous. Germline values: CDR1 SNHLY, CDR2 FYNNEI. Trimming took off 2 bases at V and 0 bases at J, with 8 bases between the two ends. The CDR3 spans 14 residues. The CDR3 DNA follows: TGTGCCAGCAGTGAACAGATCAGCTCCTACGAGCAGTACTTC. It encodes CASSEQISSYEQYF. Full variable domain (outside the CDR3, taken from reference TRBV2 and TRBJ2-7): EPEVTQTPSHQVTQMGQEVILRCVPISNHLYFYWYRQILGQKVEFLVSFYNNEISEKSEIFDDQFSVERPDGSNFTLKIRSTKLEDSAMYFCASSEQISSYEQYFGPGTRLTVT.